This TCR beta chain originates from a study of tumor and adjacent non-tumor tissue in lung cancer. Study-wide results and caveats: Shorter survival was associated with higher TCR diversity in tumors. In normal lung, the top 100 clones were significantly more dominant than in tumor.

A modified ARM-PCR protocol with three rounds of nested PCR amplified TCRbeta. Each CDR3 protein gets one entry after TCRdb re-called the multiplex PCR reads with MiXCR. The sample carries 120,000 or so distinct CDR3 sequences, around 82% recorded once. RNA was extracted from bulk tissue without any cell sorting. Donors were chemotherapy-naive, newly diagnosed lung cancer surgical patients in China, August–late 2014. On this clonotype: Its antigen is still unknown. The junction departs from the called germline gene at one end, perhaps through a read error.

CDR1 and CDR2 (germline): WNHNN, SYGVQD (reference sequence). The CDR3 sequence is 15 residues long. The chain recombines TRBV10-1 with TRBJ2-1; TRBD1 might be the D (5 bases). Sequencing was done on a sample of lung tumor tissue. This clonotype was obtained from a man between 70 and 80 years old with non-small cell lung cancer. CDR3 bases: TGCGCCAGGAGTGAACGTTCAGGGCTAGGCAATAAGCAGTTCTTC. It is translated as CARSERSGLGNKQFF.